These 14 T cell receptor beta chains share one sample of origin, sequenced in a study of cytomegalovirus exposure and HLA in healthy donors. The PCR ran on 60 Vbeta and 13 Jbeta primers. The table came from immunoSEQ multiplex PCR; TCRdb's copy has only in-frame clones and leaves some out. This sample's clone table lists about 52,000 clones. Sequenced: PBMCs. The receptors derive from a woman in her sixties in good health and CMV-seropositive.

This rearrangement joins TRBV7-2 to TRBJ1-1; D not certain. CDR3 length: 13 residues. Trimming pared 2 bases from V and 2 bases from J, leaving 6 bases between. Germline-derived CDR1 and CDR2 are SGHTA and FQGNSA. The CDR3 DNA follows: TGTGCCAGCAGCTTATCGGTTAACACTGAAGCTTTCTTT. As protein: CASSLSVNTEAFF.

The chain employs TRBV5-6 and TRBJ2-2; no firm D call. The CDR3 extends over 13 amino acids. V lost 1 base, J lost 3 bases, and 4 bases lay in between. Germline-derived CDR1 and CDR2 are SGHDT and YYEEEE. The DNA for the CDR3 is TGTGCCAGCAGCTTGCAGGACACCGGGGAGCTGTTTTTT. It specifies CASSLQDTGELFF.

The gene calls are TRBV6-1 and TRBJ1-5; D gene uncertain. This CDR3 comprises 14 residues. V was clipped by 10 bases and J by 8 bases, with 21 bases between them. Germline lookup yields CDR1 MNHNS and CDR2 SASEGT. CDR3 residues: CAISGSYPIEPQHF. CDR3 nucleotide sequence: TGTGCCATCTCCGGGTCGTACCCAATCGAGCCCCAGCATTTT.

For the CDR3, the DNA is TGCGCCAGCAGCGGGGGGACTAGTGCGGTCAATGAGCAGTTCTTC. This codes for CASSGGTSAVNEQFF. The chain couples TRBV5-1 to TRBJ2-1; TRBD2 matches 8 bases. This CDR3 is 15 amino acids long. Germline CDR1 is SGHRS and CDR2 is YFSETQ. V was clipped by 4 bases and J by 6 bases; unmatched bases: 9.

V and J are TRBV28 and TRBJ2-7; 10 bases map to TRBD1. V lost 6 bases, J lost 7 bases, and 15 bases stayed unmatched. The length of the CDR3 is 16 residues. CDR1 is MDHEN, CDR2 SYDVKM, per germline. CDR3 nucleotides: TGTGCCAGCAGCCCGTCCGCGGGACAGGGGTTGGGAGAGCAGTACTTC. This sequence encodes CASSPSAGQGLGEQYF. Full variable domain (missing parts from reference TRBV28 and TRBJ2-7): DVKVTQSSRYLVKRTGEKVFLECVQDMDHENMFWYRQDPGLGLRLIYFSYDVKMKEKGDIPEGYSVSREKKERFSLILESASTNQTSMYLCASSPSAGQGLGEQYFGPGTRLTVT.

The chain combines TRBV19 with TRBJ1-2; TRBD1 might be the D (5 bases). V was cut by 7 bases and J by 6 bases, with 18 bases left in between. CDR1 is LNHDA and CDR2 is SQIVND in the germline V gene (reference sequence). The CDR3 totals 14 residues. This chain's CDR3 is CASKAGARVDGYTF. The CDR3 nucleotides read TGTGCCAGTAAAGCTGGGGCCAGGGTTGATGGCTACACCTTC.

The genes are TRBV5-4 and TRBJ1-2; D is perhaps TRBD1 (6 bases). V lost 1 base and J lost 8, with 21 bases in between. This CDR3 is 16 amino acids long. Germline V gene sequence: CDR1 SGHNT, CDR2 YYREEE (reference sequence). The CDR3 spells CASSLLLGQLLGGYTF. CDR3 in DNA: TGTGCCAGCAGCTTGCTTCTTGGACAGCTCCTGGGGGGCTACACCTTC.

V and J are TRBV28 and TRBJ1-5; 7 bases fit TRBD1. Trimming removed 3 bases from V and 7 bases from J; junction bases left unmatched: 9. CDR1 is MDHEN, CDR2 SYDVKM, per germline. The CDR3 totals 15 residues. The DNA for the CDR3 is TGTGCCAGCAGTTTTGGAGACAGGGATAGCCAGCCCCAGCATTTT. It encodes CASSFGDRDSQPQHF.

The chain links TRBV6-1 to TRBJ2-2; tentative D call: TRBD1 (7 bases). Germline V lookup: CDR1 MNHNS, CDR2 SASEGT. V was shortened by 8 bases and J by 3 bases, with 16 bases between the two germline ends. The CDR3 extends over 15 amino acids. In DNA, the CDR3 is TGTGCCAGCTTTTTTGGCAGGGGGGACACCGGGGAGCTGTTTTTT. Its translation: CASFFGRGDTGELFF.

The chain employs TRBV6-5 and TRBJ1-5; TRBD1 aligns across 7 bases. The trim removed 5 bases at V and 5 bases at J, leaving 3 bases unmatched. CDR3 length: 13 residues. Germline-derived CDR1 and CDR2 are MNHEY and SVGAGI. For the CDR3, the DNA is TGTGCCAGCAGTCGACAGGGCGATCAGCCCCAGCATTTT. As protein: CASSRQGDQPQHF.

The rearrangement uses TRBV5-1 and TRBJ2-7, with D possibly TRBD2 on 6 matching bases. The germline V and J ends were trimmed by 5 bases and 4 bases, with 22 bases remaining between them. The CDR3 totals 16 residues. From germline, CDR1 is SGHRS and CDR2 YFSETQ. The CDR3, as DNA: TGCGCCAGCAGTAATAGGAGGGGCCCCCCATCGTACGAGCAGTACTTC. Translation: CASSNRRGPPSYEQYF.

The genes are TRBV5-6 and TRBJ1-5; TRBD1 matches at 7 bases. Trimming took 2 bases from V and 6 from J; bases not matched to a gene: 8. Germline V gives CDR1 SGHDT, CDR2 YYEEEE. This CDR3 has 15 residues. The CDR3 coding sequence is TGTGCCAGCAGCTTCCAGGACAGGAGGGGTCAGCCCCAGCATTTT. Its translation: CASSFQDRRGQPQHF. Using reference TRBV5-6 and TRBJ1-5 for the parts outside the CDR3, the full variable domain is DAGVTQSPTHLIKTRGQQVTLRCSPKSGHDTVSWYQQALGQGPQFIFQYYEEEERQRGNFPDRFSGHQFPNYSSELNVNALLLGDSALYLCASSFQDRRGQPQHFGDGTRLSIL.

The J gene is TRBJ1-5, the V gene TRBV13, with TRBD1 as a possible D gene (5 bases). The CDR3 spans 16 residues. With 0 bases removed from V and 3 bases from J, the gap between germline ends came to 12 bases. Looked up from germline, CDR1 is PRHDT and CDR2 is FYEKMQ (reference sequence). CDR3 nucleotide sequence: TGTGCCAGCAGCTTAGGCGGGGGAAGACTCAATCAGCCCCAGCATTTT. Translated, it gives CASSLGGGRLNQPQHF.

The chain uses TRBV6-6 and TRBJ2-2; D is uncertain. Trimming shortened V by 4 bases and J by 5 bases, and 11 bases separated the two germline ends. The CDR3 is made up of 14 amino acids. CDR1 is MNHNY, CDR2 SVGAGI, per germline (reference sequence). The CDR3 region has the DNA TGTGCCAGCAGTTCCTCTGGAGTAACCGGGGAGCTGTTTTTT. Amino acid sequence: CASSSSGVTGELFF.